Sequencing of this T cell receptor beta chain was carried out in a study of T cells in localized non-small cell lung cancer. The repertoire was sequenced with immunoSEQ multiplex PCR; TCRdb's copy has only in-frame clones and lacks some. The table shows more than 15,000 clones, with roughly 90% occurring only once. The sequence came from a man aged 40 to 69 with stage I lung adenocarcinoma. The material sequenced was peripheral blood, taken before any cancer treatment.

This CDR3 reads CASSQGLPGLAGDTQYF. CDR3 nucleotides: TGTGCCAGCAGCCAAGGCCTTCCGGGACTAGCTGGGGATACGCAGTATTTT. This rearrangement joins TRBV4-2 to TRBJ2-3; TRBD2 aligns across 9 bases. The ends lost 1 base at V and 6 bases at J; junction bases unmatched: 11. The germline CDR1 and CDR2 sequences are LGHNA and YNFKEQ. The CDR3 length is 17 residues.